This entry lists 31 T cell receptor beta chains sequenced from one sample in a study of blood T cell repertoires in COVID-19. Method: immunoSEQ multiplex PCR; TCRdb's copy keeps in-frame clones and lacks some. The sample lists 250,000 to 300,000 clones; 86% were seen once. The sample comprised peripheral blood. The receptors stem from a young man with active or convalescent COVID-19.

The rearrangement joins TRBV21-1 to TRBJ2-7; the D segment call TRBD1 is taken from the table without a DNA check. TRBV21-1 constitutes a pseudogene. The CDR3 extends over 16 amino acids. The CDR3 sequence is CASSTMTGKFSYEQYF. Here the CDR3 DNA reads TGTGCCAGCAGCACCATGACAGGGAAGTTCTCCTACGAGCAGTACTTC.

This clone is a singleton in its sample. Other DNA variants within this sample encode the same CDR3. The rearrangement uses TRBV11-2 and TRBJ2-5; no definite D call. CDR3 size: 12 residues. The V end lost 0 bases, the J end lost 5 bases, and 4 bases lay between the germline ends. CDR1 and CDR2 (germline): SGHAT, FQNNGV. The CDR3 sequence: CASSLERETQYF. DNA for the CDR3: TGTGCCAGCAGCTTAGAGAGGGAGACCCAGTACTTC.

The rearrangement uses TRBV29-1 and TRBJ2-7, with 7 bases aligning to TRBD2. CDR3 length: 12 amino acids. V gave up 6 bases and J gave up 10 bases; unmatched junction bases: 12. The germline gives CDR1 SQVTM, CDR2 ANQGSEA. The CDR3 DNA is TGCAGCGTGGGGGGGTCCGGGAGGCCCCAGTACTTC. Translation: CSVGGSGRPQYF.

The V and J genes are TRBV30 and TRBJ2-3, with 7 bases matching TRBD2. V trimming: 3 bases; J trimming: 2 bases; junction bases outside the gene matches: 2. Germline-derived CDR1 and CDR2 are GTSNPN and SVGIG (reference sequence). This CDR3 region has 13 residues. DNA for the CDR3: TGTGCCTGGAGCCGGGACTACACAGATACGCAGTATTTT. Amino acid sequence: CAWSRDYTDTQYF.

V and J are TRBV2 and TRBJ2-7, with D perhaps TRBD1 (5 bases). Germline CDR1 and CDR2: SNHLY and FYNNEI. This CDR3 has 13 residues. V was pared by 2 bases and J by 1 base, with 6 bases between. CDR3 residues: CASSEYRSYEQYF. CDR3 sequence (DNA): TGTGCCAGCAGTGAATACAGGTCCTACGAGCAGTACTTC.

The chain links TRBV18 to TRBJ1-1, with 7 nucleotides matching TRBD1. Germline loops: CDR1 KGHSH, CDR2 LQKENI. CDR3 size: 13 residues. Trimming at V came to 8 bases and at J to 5 bases, leaving 8 bases not matched to a gene. The CDR3 loop reads CASLVQQGTEAFF. The CDR3 DNA follows: TGTGCCAGCCTGGTACAACAGGGGACTGAAGCTTTCTTT.

This rearrangement joins TRBV24-1 to TRBJ2-1; 10 bases agree with TRBD2. The CDR3 contains 16 residues. V trimming: 3 bases; J trimming: 5 bases; junction bases outside the gene matches: 6. Germline CDR1 reads KGHDR; CDR2 reads SFDVKD. CDR3 sequence reads: CATSDRTSGANNEQFF. The CDR3 region has the DNA TGTGCCACCAGTGATAGGACTAGCGGAGCAAACAATGAGCAGTTCTTC.

The rearrangement links TRBV7-6 to TRBJ2-5, with D perhaps matching TRBD2 (6 bases). V lost 1 base and J lost 2, with 14 bases in between. The length of the CDR3 is 16 residues. Germline V gene lookup returns CDR1 SGHVS and CDR2 FNYEAQ. CDR3 sequence reads: CASSLEVGGLQETQYF. The CDR3 coding sequence is TGTGCCAGCAGCTTAGAGGTGGGGGGACTTCAAGAGACCCAGTACTTC.

The J gene is TRBJ1-5, the V gene TRBV18, with D possibly being TRBD1 (6 bases). V gave up 2 bases and J gave up 2 bases, with 10 bases separating them. From germline, CDR1 is KGHSH and CDR2 LQKENI. This CDR3 has 15 residues. The DNA for the CDR3 is TGTGCCAGCTCACCAAGGTCAGGGGGCAATCAGCCCCAGCATTTT. As protein: CASSPRSGGNQPQHF.

The chain has TRBV7-9 and TRBJ2-1; D gene uncertain. The CDR3 is 12 amino acids. From germline, CDR1 is SEHNR and CDR2 FQNEAQ (reference sequence). V lost 5 bases to trimming and J lost 9 bases, with 11 bases between them. For the CDR3, the DNA is TGTGCCAGCAGCCGTCGGGTTACTGAGCAGTTCTTC. Its protein product is CASSRRVTEQFF.

The chain recombines TRBV30 with TRBJ2-7; no clear D. The V end was cut by 0 bases, the J end by 3 bases, with 6 bases between. CDR3 length: 12 residues. Germline CDR1 is GTSNPN and CDR2 is SVGIG (reference sequence). The DNA of the CDR3 is TGTGCCTGGAGTGTATTAGTCTACGAGCAGTACTTC. It specifies CAWSVLVYEQYF.

Written as DNA, the CDR3 is TGTGCCAGCGTTTCAGGGGCCGGGGAGCTGTTTTTT. Residues: CASVSGAGELFF. V and J are TRBV4-2 and TRBJ2-2; D is possibly TRBD1 (6 bases). Trimming took 8 bases from V and 6 from J, leaving 10 bases between them. The CDR3 is 12 amino acids. Germline assignment: CDR1 LGHNA and CDR2 YNFKEQ.

This chain links TRBV3-1 (or the pseudogene TRBV3-2) with TRBJ2-1; 7 nucleotides match TRBD2. V gave up 3 bases and J gave up 8 bases; unmatched junction bases: 13. The CDR3 extends over 16 amino acids. The germline gives CDR1 LGHDT, CDR2 YNNKEL (reference sequence). DNA for the CDR3: TGTGCCAGCAGCCAGGGATCTAGCGGAGACATCCATGAGCAGTTCTTC. Translating it yields CASSQGSSGDIHEQFF.

The V call is TRBV7-2, the J call TRBJ1-1, with D possibly TRBD1 on 5 matching bases. Germline CDR1 and CDR2: SGHTA and FQGNSA. V was clipped by 5 bases and J by 1 base, with 11 bases between them. The CDR3 covers 14 residues. CDR3 DNA: TGTGCCAGCAGCGCGGGACCGTCGAACACTGAAGCTTTCTTT. The encoded protein is CASSAGPSNTEAFF.

The rearrangement uses TRBV7-3 and TRBJ2-3; TRBD2 aligns across 8 bases. The trim removed 0 bases at V and 5 bases at J, leaving 4 bases unmatched. The CDR3 loop spans 15 amino acids. Germline CDR1 and CDR2: SGHTA and FQGTGA. The CDR3: CASSLTAGGLDTQYF. The CDR3 DNA reads as TGTGCCAGCAGCTTAACCGCGGGGGGTTTAGATACGCAGTATTTT.

As concerns this clone: Other DNA sequences in this specimen translate into the identical CDR3. The chain recombines TRBV6-2 or TRBV6-3 with TRBJ1-3; D perhaps matches TRBD1 (5 bases). The germline gives CDR1 MNHEY, CDR2 SVGEGT. The length of the CDR3 is 16 residues. Between the trimmed V and J ends, which lost 0 bases and 0 bases, there was a span of 9 bases. The CDR3 bases are TGTGCCAGCAGTTACTCGCCAGGGTCCTCTGGAAACACCATATATTTT. It translates to CASSYSPGSSGNTIYF.

The chain employs TRBV4-1 and TRBJ2-5; D gene uncertain. CDR3 length equals 15 residues. V lost 1 base and J 3 bases, leaving 12 bases between the germline ends. CDR1 MGHRA and CDR2 YSYEKL come from the germline V gene. CDR3 sequence (DNA): TGCGCCAGCAGCCAAGTTAGAGGAAATAAAGAGACCCAGTACTTC. Amino acid sequence: CASSQVRGNKETQYF.

The chain employs TRBV2 and TRBJ2-1; weak D call: TRBD2 (5 bases). V dropped 9 bases and J dropped 5 bases, with 5 bases sitting between them. Germline V lookup: CDR1 SNHLY, CDR2 FYNNEI. The CDR3 runs to 10 residues. The CDR3 nucleotides are TGTGCCAGGGAGGACAATGAGCAGTTCTTC. This codes for CAREDNEQFF.

This chain joins TRBV9 and TRBJ1-3; 7 bases fit TRBD1. The CDR3 has 19 residues. J lost 0 bases, V lost 7 bases, and 19 bases had no gene match. The germline V gene has CDR1 SGDLS and CDR2 YYNGEE. The CDR3 loop reads CASGGQPTHPTHSGNTIYF. CDR3 sequence (DNA): TGTGCCAGCGGGGGACAGCCAACACATCCTACCCACTCTGGAAACACCATATATTTT.

V gene TRBV12-3 or TRBV12-4 combines with J gene TRBJ1-2, with D perhaps TRBD1 (6 bases). V was shortened by 6 bases and J by 7 bases, with 12 bases between the two germline ends. The CDR3 loop spans 12 amino acids. The CDR3 protein is CASSRTGSGYTF. For the CDR3, the DNA is TGTGCCAGCAGCCGCACAGGGTCTGGCTACACCTTC.

The genes are TRBV5-4 and TRBJ1-1, with D perhaps matching TRBD1 (6 bases). The CDR3 is 15 residues long. Per germline, CDR1 SGHNT and CDR2 YYREEE (reference sequence). V gave up 0 bases and J gave up 4 bases, with 13 bases separating them. CDR3 in DNA: TGTGCCAGCAGCTTGGCCGCTCAGGGGTCCACTGAAGCTTTCTTT. Protein sequence: CASSLAAQGSTEAFF.

The chain uses TRBV7-9 and TRBJ1-1; D uncertain. This CDR3 spans 11 amino acids. V was pared by 4 bases and J by 10 bases, with 10 bases between. CDR1 SEHNR and CDR2 FQNEAQ come from the germline V gene (reference sequence). CDR3: CASSSSRGAFF. DNA for the CDR3: TGTGCCAGCAGCTCCAGCCGGGGAGCTTTCTTT.

The J gene is TRBJ2-3, the V gene TRBV24-1; D perhaps matches TRBD2 (5 bases). The CDR3 runs 15 residues. Looked up from germline, CDR1 is KGHDR and CDR2 is SFDVKD. V lost 1 base and J lost 0, with 7 bases in between. DNA of the CDR3: TGTGCCACCAGTGATTTTAGCGCTAGCACAGATACGCAGTATTTT. Translation: CATSDFSASTDTQYF.

This clone has a single count. The chain has TRBV20-1 and TRBJ2-1; 7 bases line up with TRBD2. CDR1 is DFQATT, CDR2 SNEGSKA, per germline (reference sequence). The junction had 7 bases not matched to a gene; V was cut back by 3 bases and J by 5 bases. The CDR3 has 14 residues. For the CDR3, the DNA is TGCAGTGCTAGTGAGGCTAGCGGAAACAATGAGCAGTTCTTC. This translates into CSASEASGNNEQFF.

The rearrangement uses TRBV6-4 and TRBJ2-2, with D unclear. Trimming stripped 4 bases from V and 4 bases from J, with 10 bases between. Germline V CDR1 and CDR2: MRHNA, SNTAGT. This CDR3 contains 14 residues. CDR3 amino acids: CASSGGPFTGELFF. The CDR3 DNA reads as TGTGCCAGCAGTGGAGGTCCTTTCACCGGGGAGCTGTTTTTT.

The genes are TRBV6-2 or TRBV6-3 and TRBJ2-7, with TRBD2 matching 11 bases. The CDR3 contains 16 residues. In germline, CDR1 is MNHEY, CDR2 SVGEGT. The V gene end was trimmed by 6 bases and the J gene end by 2 bases; junction bases not matched to a gene: 9. The CDR3 protein is CASSPSLAGGTYEQYF. The CDR3 DNA reads TGTGCCAGCAGCCCTTCCCTAGCGGGGGGTACCTACGAGCAGTACTTC.

The chain combines TRBV5-1 with TRBJ1-1; D is unclear. CDR3 length equals 13 residues. The V gene lost 4 bases and the J gene lost 6 bases, with 13 bases spanning the gap. The germline CDR1 and CDR2 sequences are SGHRS and YFSETQ. DNA for the CDR3: TGCGCCAGCAGCCCTACCGGAGGATCTGAAGCTTTCTTT. Translation gives CASSPTGGSEAFF.

V is TRBV7-2 and J is TRBJ2-1; TRBD2 matches 8 bases. The J segment lost 7 bases and the V segment lost 3 bases, leaving 11 bases of the junction unmatched. The length of the CDR3 is 16 residues. CDR1 SGHTA and CDR2 FQGNSA come from the germline V gene. This CDR3 is CASSFLGGASRNEQFF. The CDR3 DNA reads TGTGCCAGCAGCTTTCTCGGGGGGGCGTCACGGAATGAGCAGTTCTTC.

CDR3 bases: TGTGCCAGTAGTATAGGGGGCCGGAATGAGCAGTTCTTC. Translated, it gives CASSIGGRNEQFF. The chain has TRBV19 and TRBJ2-1, with TRBD1 as a possible D gene (5 bases). Germline lookup yields CDR1 LNHDA and CDR2 SQIVND (reference sequence). The CDR3 sequence is 13 residues long. Trimming stripped 1 base from V and 7 bases from J, with 8 bases between.

The V and J genes are TRBV6-2 or TRBV6-3 and TRBJ1-5; D possibly corresponds to TRBD1 (6 bases). CDR3 length equals 19 residues. Trimming took off 3 bases at V and 0 bases at J, with 21 bases between the two ends. CDR1 and CDR2 from the germline V gene are MNHEY and SVGEGT. The CDR3, as DNA: TGTGCCAGCAGTTATCTGGCGAGTCGGCGAGGGGGTAGCAATCAGCCCCAGCATTTT. It specifies CASSYLASRRGGSNQPQHF.

The V and J genes are TRBV6-6 and TRBJ1-6; 7 bases are shared with TRBD1. The germline CDR1 and CDR2 sequences are MNHNY and SVGAGI (reference sequence). This CDR3 has 15 residues. V was clipped by 0 bases and J by 6 bases; unmatched bases: 2. The CDR3 DNA is TGTGCCAGCAGTTACTCTACAGGGGCTAATTCACCCCTCCACTTT. Encoded protein: CASSYSTGANSPLHF.